The subject of this entry is one T cell receptor (beta chain). This sample is drawn from a study of blood T cell repertoires in COVID-19. Across the study: The origin of the acute and convalescent COVID-19 samples was the United States, Italy and Spain. PBMCs, B-cell-depleted T cells, or T cells provided the cDNA or gDNA that made up the material.

In the original analysis: Reference gene primer amplification gave nucleated cell count estimates. Data came from immunoSEQ multiplex PCR; TCRdb stores just in-frame clones and leaves some out. V and J calls plus clone size are reproduced from that table; the DNA served to infer D and trimming. Of 150,000 to 200,000 clones detected, around 90% appear once; the ten largest clones hold roughly 0.6%. There are 12 residues in the CDR3. V lost 1 base, J lost 10 bases, and 8 bases lay in between. The germline V gene encodes CDR1 MDHEN and CDR2 SYDVKM. Sequencing input: peripheral blood. The J gene is TRBJ2-1, the V gene TRBV28, with no clear D. The clonotype originates from a man in his fifties with acute or convalescent COVID-19. DNA for the CDR3: TGTGCCAGCAGTTTATCGGTTCGGGAGCAGTTCTTC. As protein: CASSLSVREQFF.